The subject of this entry is one T cell receptor (beta chain). CDR3 length: 15 amino acids. The V gene's germline CDR1 is DFQATT and CDR2 SNEGSKA (reference sequence). Each CDR3 protein gets one entry in TCRdb, which reprocessed the 5' RACE reads and gives no DNA. The specimen's table records 80,000 or so distinct CDR3 sequences. The data belong to a study of monozygotic twins with inflammatory bowel disease. This receptor was taken from a human donor with ulcerative colitis or Crohn's disease, or a healthy co-twin of an affected twin (not recorded which). The genes are TRBV20-1 and TRBJ1-1; TCRdb's D gene call, TRBD1, goes unchecked for lack of DNA. The specimen was blood. This CDR3 reads CSARGTGGEMTEAFF.